This T cell receptor (beta chain) comes out of a study of OX40 agonist ivuxolimab in advanced cancers. Whole-study context: Clinicians treated patients with ivuxolimab, an agonistic anti-OX40 (CD134) antibody.

The CDR3 has 13 amino acids. Trimming removed 2 bases at V and 4 bases at J, with 8 bases between. CDR1 and CDR2 from the germline V gene are SNHLY and FYNNEI. TCRdb keeps only in-frame clones here, not all; method: immunoSEQ multiplex PCR. The sample lists about 40,000 clones; 82% were seen once. Here the sequenced sample was CD4+ or CD8+ T cells sorted from blood, taken in a trial of the OX40 agonist ivuxolimab. The TCR comes from an adult with an advanced solid tumor such as melanoma, head and neck, liver or kidney cancer. The V gene is TRBV2, the J gene TRBJ1-2; possible D gene TRBD1, 5 bases. The CDR3 loop is CASSERRVYGYTF. The DNA of the CDR3 is TGTGCCAGCAGTGAACGCAGGGTCTATGGCTACACCTTC.